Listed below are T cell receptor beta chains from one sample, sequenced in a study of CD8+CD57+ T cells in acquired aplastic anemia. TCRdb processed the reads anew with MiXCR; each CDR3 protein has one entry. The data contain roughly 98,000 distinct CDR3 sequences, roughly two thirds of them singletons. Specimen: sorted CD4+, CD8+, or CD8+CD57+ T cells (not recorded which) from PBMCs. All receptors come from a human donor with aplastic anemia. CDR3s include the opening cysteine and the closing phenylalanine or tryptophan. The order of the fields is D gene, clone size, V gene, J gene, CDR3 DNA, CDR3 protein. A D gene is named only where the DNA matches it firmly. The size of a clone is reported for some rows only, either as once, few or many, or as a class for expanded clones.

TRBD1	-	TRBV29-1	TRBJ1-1	TGCAGCGCAACCCGGGACAGGGTGAACACTGAAGCTTTCTTT	CSATRDRVNTEAFF
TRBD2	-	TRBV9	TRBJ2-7	TGTGCCAGCAGCGTAACGCGCGGGAGCTCCTACGAGCAGTACTTC	CASSVTRGSSYEQYF
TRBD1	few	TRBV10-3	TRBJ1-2	TGTGCCATCAGGCCGACAGGGAGAAACTATGGCTACACCTTC	CAIRPTGRNYGYTF
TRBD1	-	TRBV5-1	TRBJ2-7	TGCGCCAGCAGACGGCGCGGGACAGGGGAAGACGAGCAGTACTTC	CASRRRGTGEDEQYF
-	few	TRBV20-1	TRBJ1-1	TGCAGTGCTCCTCCCCTAGGGGGGAGGGGTAACACTGAAGCTTTCTTT	CSAPPLGGRGNTEAFF
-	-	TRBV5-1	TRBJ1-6	TGCGCCAGCAGCTTGGACAGTTTCGGATCACCCCTCCACTTT	CASSLDSFGSPLHF
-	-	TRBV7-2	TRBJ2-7	TGTGCCAGCAGCCCCAACTCCTACGAGCAGTACTTC	CASSPNSYEQYF
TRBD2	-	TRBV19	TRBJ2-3	TGTGCCAGTAGTATAGGGACTAGGGGCGATACGCAGTATTTT	CASSIGTRGDTQYF
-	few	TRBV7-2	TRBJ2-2	TGTGCCAGCAGCTTATGGGATACCGGGGAGCTGTTTTTT	CASSLWDTGELFF
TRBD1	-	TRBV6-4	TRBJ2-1	TGTGCCAGCAGTGGACAGGGGGTAAACAATGAGCAGTTCTTC	CASSGQGVNNEQFF
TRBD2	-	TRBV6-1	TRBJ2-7	TGTGCCAGCAGCCCCGGGACTAGCGGGGCAGGGGAACACTACGAGCAGTACTTC	CASSPGTSGAGEHYEQYF
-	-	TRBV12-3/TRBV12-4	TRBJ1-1	TGTGCCAGCAGTTTGGTGACACCAGCTGAAGCTTTCTTT	CASSLVTPAEAFF
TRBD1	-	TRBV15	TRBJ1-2	TGTGCCACCAGCGCAGATCAGGGGGCGCGTGTCTATGGCTACACCTTC	CATSADQGARVYGYTF
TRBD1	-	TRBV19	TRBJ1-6	TGTGCCAGTAGTATAGGTAGCAGGGGGCTTAATTCACCCCTCCACTTT	CASSIGSRGLNSPLHF
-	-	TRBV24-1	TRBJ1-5	TGTGCCACCAGTGAACCAGGACAGCCCCAGCATTTT	CATSEPGQPQHF
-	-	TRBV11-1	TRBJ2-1	TGTGCCAGCAGCAGAGGACAGAGCTCCTACAATGAGCAGTTCTTC	CASSRGQSSYNEQFF
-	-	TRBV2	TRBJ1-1	TGTGCCAGCAGTGAAGCTGCCGTGGGAGCTTTCTTT	CASSEAAVGAFF
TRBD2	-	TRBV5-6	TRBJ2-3	TGTGCCAGCAGCTCTAGCGGTGAGGCGGTCGATACGCAGTATTTT	CASSSSGEAVDTQYF
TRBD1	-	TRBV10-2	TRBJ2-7	TGCGCCAGCAGTGACGGACAGGATCTCGAGCAGTACTTC	CASSDGQDLEQYF